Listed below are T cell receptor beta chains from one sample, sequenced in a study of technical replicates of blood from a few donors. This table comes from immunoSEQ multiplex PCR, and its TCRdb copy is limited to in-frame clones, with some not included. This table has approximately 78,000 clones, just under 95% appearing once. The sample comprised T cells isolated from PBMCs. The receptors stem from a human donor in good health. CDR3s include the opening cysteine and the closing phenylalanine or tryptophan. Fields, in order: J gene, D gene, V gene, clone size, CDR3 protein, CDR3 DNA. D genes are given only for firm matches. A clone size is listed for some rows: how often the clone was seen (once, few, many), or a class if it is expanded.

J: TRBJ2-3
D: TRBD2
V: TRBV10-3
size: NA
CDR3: CAISSGSPDTQYF
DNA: TGTGCCATCAGTAGCGGGAGTCCAGATACGCAGTATTTT

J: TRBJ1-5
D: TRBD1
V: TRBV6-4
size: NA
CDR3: CASQVDRGNQPQHF
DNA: TGTGCCAGCCAAGTTGACAGGGGCAATCAGCCCCAGCATTTT

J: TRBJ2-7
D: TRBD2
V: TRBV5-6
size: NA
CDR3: CASSSTSGAPLYLYEQYF
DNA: TGTGCCAGCAGCTCAACTAGCGGAGCCCCACTGTATCTCTACGAGCAGTACTTC

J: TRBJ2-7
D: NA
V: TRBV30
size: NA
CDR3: CAWSLRQSEQYF
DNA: TGTGCCTGGAGTCTCCGACAGTCCGAGCAGTACTTC

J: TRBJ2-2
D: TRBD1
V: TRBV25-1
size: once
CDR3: CASSDRQGHTGELFF
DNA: TGTGCCAGCAGTGATCGACAGGGCCACACCGGGGAGCTGTTTTTT

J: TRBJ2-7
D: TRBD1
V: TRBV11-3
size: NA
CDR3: CASSEWDRDYEQYF
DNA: TGTGCCAGCAGTGAATGGGACAGGGACTACGAGCAGTACTTC

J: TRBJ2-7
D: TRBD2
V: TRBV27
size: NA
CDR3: CASSLSSGRAHGEQYF
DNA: TGTGCCAGCAGTTTATCTAGCGGGAGGGCCCACGGCGAGCAGTACTTC

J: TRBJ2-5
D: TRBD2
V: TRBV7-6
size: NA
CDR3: CASSPPSGIKRETQYF
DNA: TGTGCCAGCAGCCCACCTAGCGGGATAAAGCGCGAGACCCAGTACTTC

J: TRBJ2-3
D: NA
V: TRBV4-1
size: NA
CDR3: CASSQDPSADTQYF
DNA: TGCGCCAGCAGCCAAGATCCGAGCGCAGATACGCAGTATTTT

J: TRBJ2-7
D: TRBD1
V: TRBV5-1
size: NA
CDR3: CASSLLQGMNEQYF
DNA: TGCGCCAGCAGCTTGTTACAGGGGATGAACGAGCAGTACTTC

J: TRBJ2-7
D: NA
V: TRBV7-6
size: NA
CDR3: CASSLTGREQYF
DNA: TGTGCCAGCAGCTTAACGGGGAGGGAGCAGTACTTC

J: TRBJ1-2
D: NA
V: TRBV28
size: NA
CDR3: CASSTIRSANYGYTF
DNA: TGTGCCAGCAGCACTATTAGGTCTGCTAACTATGGCTACACCTTC

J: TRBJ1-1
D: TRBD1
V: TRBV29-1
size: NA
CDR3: CSVRQGLNTEAFF
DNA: TGCAGCGTGCGACAGGGATTAAACACTGAAGCTTTCTTT

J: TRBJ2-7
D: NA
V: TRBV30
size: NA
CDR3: CAWSLGDNYEQYF
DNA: TGTGCCTGGAGTCTAGGGGACAATTACGAGCAGTACTTC

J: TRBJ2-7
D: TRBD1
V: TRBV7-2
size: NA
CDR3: CASSRRDRGLHEQYF
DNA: TGTGCCAGCAGCCGCCGGGACAGGGGACTCCACGAGCAGTACTTC

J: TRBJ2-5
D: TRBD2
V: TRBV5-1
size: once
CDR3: CASSNLGGKETQYF
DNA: TGCGCCAGCAGCAACCTGGGAGGGAAAGAGACCCAGTACTTC

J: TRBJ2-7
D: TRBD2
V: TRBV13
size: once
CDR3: CASSLGLAGGGAYEQYF
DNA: TGTGCCAGCAGCTTAGGGCTAGCGGGAGGCGGAGCCTACGAGCAGTACTTC